The T cell receptor (beta chain) under discussion was sequenced for a study of blood T cell repertoires in COVID-19. Overall study context: The samples span acute and convalescent COVID-19 from the United States, Italy and Spain. In each case, the material was cDNA or gDNA derived from T cells, B-cell-depleted T cells, or PBMCs.

Per the original data handling: Amplification of reference gene primers was used by the study to estimate nucleated cell counts. Sequencing used immunoSEQ multiplex PCR; TCRdb keeps in-frame clones, though not all of them. D and trimming were read from the DNA, whereas the V and J calls and clone size are those reported in that table. Of around 200,000 clones in the sample, more than 70% were seen once. The CDR3 totals 14 residues. V gave up 6 bases and J gave up 3 bases; unmatched junction bases: 8. CDR1 and CDR2 from the germline V gene are KGHSH and LQKENI. The receptor was isolated from a man in his late teens or twenties with active or convalescent COVID-19. The genes are TRBV18 and TRBJ2-7, with 7 nucleotides matching TRBD1. Sequencing used peripheral blood. CDR3 amino acids: CASSQPGQNYEQYF. The CDR3 coding sequence is TGTGCCAGCTCGCAACCGGGACAGAACTACGAGCAGTACTTC. Using reference TRBV18 and TRBJ2-7 for the parts outside the CDR3, the full variable domain is NAGVMQNPRHLVRRRGQEARLRCSPMKGHSHVYWYRQLPEEGLKFMVYLQKENIIDESGMPKERFSAEFPKEGPSILRIQQVVRGDSAAYFCASSQPGQNYEQYFGPGTRLTVT.